The clone carrying this T cell receptor beta chain was recorded a few times. Its antigen is still unknown. This CDR3 contains 16 residues. Trimming pared 4 bases from V and 7 bases from J, leaving 25 bases between. CDR1 and CDR2 from the germline V gene are SQVTM and ANQGSEA. This sample stems from a study of T cells after yellow fever vaccination. Looking at the study overall: Fractions with few cells were prepared using SMART-Seq v4 Ultra Low Input. The study's findings and limits: CD4 and CD8 compartments shared a small share of clonotypes. A weaker secondary response peaked on day 5, the primary on day 15.

A 5'RACE template-switching step, the method used to make TCR cDNA, added a universal primer site and UMIs. TCRdb itself ran the 5' RACE reads through MiXCR, one entry per CDR3 protein. This sample yields a few hundred thousand distinct CDR3 sequences, of which over 4.5% are seen a single time; 2.5% to 4% belongs to the top ten. This material consisted of CD4+ T cells sorted from PBMCs, taken on the day of the yellow fever booster vaccination. The genes are TRBV29-1 and TRBJ1-1, with D possibly being TRBD1 (5 bases). This clonotype was sampled from a young man who received the YFV17D yellow fever vaccine. CDR3 residues: CSVAPRGRAGQVEAFF. CDR3 bases: TGCAGCGTTGCCCCACGCGGAAGGGCAGGGCAGGTTGAAGCTTTCTTT.